This T cell receptor (beta chain) was sequenced in a study of blood T cell repertoires in COVID-19. The CDR3 has 11 amino acids. In germline, CDR1 is SGHNT, CDR2 YENEEA. V was pared by 7 bases and J by 7 bases, with 8 bases between. Authors' analysis steps: Amplification with reference gene primers provided the estimates of nucleated cell counts. Some clones are missing from TCRdb's copy, which holds only in-frame ones; the method was immunoSEQ multiplex PCR. The V and J calls and the clone size are those of that table, but D and trimming were determined from the DNA. The sample shows about 160,000 clones, 85% of them seen only once.

The receptor was derived from a human donor with acute or convalescent COVID-19. The donor label of this sample is uncertain. The V and J genes are TRBV11-3 and TRBJ2-1; no clear D. The sample taken for sequencing was peripheral blood. The CDR3 DNA reads as TGTGCCAGCAACCGAGGAAATGAGCAGTTCTTC. Translated, it gives CASNRGNEQFF.